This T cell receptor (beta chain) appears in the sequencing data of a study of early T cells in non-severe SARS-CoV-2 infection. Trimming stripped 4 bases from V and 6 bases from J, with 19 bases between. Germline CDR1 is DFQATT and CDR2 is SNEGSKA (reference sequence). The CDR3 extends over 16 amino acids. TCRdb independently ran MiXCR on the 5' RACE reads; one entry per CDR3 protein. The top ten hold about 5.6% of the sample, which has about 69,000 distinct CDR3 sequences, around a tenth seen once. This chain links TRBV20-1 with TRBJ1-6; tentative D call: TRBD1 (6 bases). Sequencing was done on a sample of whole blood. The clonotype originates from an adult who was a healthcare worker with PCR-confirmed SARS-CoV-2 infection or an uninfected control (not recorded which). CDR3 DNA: TGCAGTGCTATGCGACGAGGTGTACAGGGTAATTCACCCCTCCACTTT. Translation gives CSAMRRGVQGNSPLHF.